One and the same sample provided the 26 T cell receptor beta chains below, sequenced in a study of cytomegalovirus exposure and HLA in healthy donors. Primers for the PCR totalled 60 Vbeta and 13 Jbeta. Only in-frame clones appear in the TCRdb table, and some are missing; sequencing was by immunoSEQ multiplex PCR. The data hold about 80,000 clones, with around 77% observed a single time. Material: PBMCs. The receptors were gathered from a man in his fifties in good health and CMV-seronegative.

This clone has just a few counts. The chain uses TRBV4-3 and TRBJ1-4, with TRBD1 as a possible D gene (6 bases). Germline loops: CDR1 LGHNA, CDR2 YSLEER. Trimming took off 1 base at V and 8 bases at J, with 14 bases between the two ends. This CDR3 spans 15 amino acids. The CDR3 spells CASSQVRGFSEKLFF. Written as DNA, the CDR3 is TGCGCCAGCAGCCAAGTTAGGGGGTTCAGCGAAAAACTGTTTTTT.

The chain uses TRBV7-8 and TRBJ2-7; TRBD1 matches at 8 bases. Germline V gene lookup returns CDR1 SGHVS and CDR2 FQNEAQ. The CDR3 sequence is 16 residues long. The junction had 12 bases not matched to a gene; V was cut back by 5 bases and J by 3 bases. CDR3 nucleotides: TGTGCCAGCAGCGTTTATTCCGGGACAGGTTTCTACGAGCAGTACTTC. Its protein is CASSVYSGTGFYEQYF.

The chain employs TRBV15 and TRBJ1-4; maybe TRBD1 (5 bases). V shed 3 bases and J shed 7 bases, with 9 bases lying between them. This CDR3 region has 13 residues. Per germline, CDR1 LNHNV and CDR2 YYDKDF (reference sequence). The CDR3 region has the DNA TGTGCCACCAGCAGCATGGGGGGTGAAAAACTGTTTTTT. It encodes CATSSMGGEKLFF. Complete variable domain (other parts from reference TRBV15 and TRBJ1-4): DAMVIQNPRYQVTQFGKPVTLSCSQTLNHNVMYWYQQKSSQAPKLLFHYYDKDFNNEADTPDNFQSRRPNTSFCFLDIRSPGLGDTAMYLCATSSMGGEKLFFGSGTQLSVL.

In this sample, this clone turned up once. This chain links TRBV11-1 with TRBJ2-2, with D unclear. CDR3 length: 16 residues. Germline CDR1 and CDR2: SGHAT and FQDESV (reference sequence). Trimming shortened V by 5 bases and J by 1 base, and 14 bases separated the two germline ends. DNA of the CDR3: TGTGCCAGCAGCCCGGGTGCGCTGAGGAACACCGGGGAGCTGTTTTTT. This translates into CASSPGALRNTGELFF.

V usage is TRBV5-4 and J usage is TRBJ1-3; D gene unclear. Germline V gene lookup returns CDR1 SGHNT and CDR2 YYREEE (reference sequence). The CDR3 loop spans 13 amino acids. V lost 0 bases to trimming and J lost 4 bases, with 5 bases between them. CDR3 nucleotide sequence: TGTGCCAGCAGCTTGGACATAGGAAACACCATATATTTT. Translating it yields CASSLDIGNTIYF.

This chain joins TRBV29-1 and TRBJ2-2, with D perhaps TRBD2 (5 bases). This CDR3 region has 13 residues. Germline CDR1 is SQVTM and CDR2 is ANQGSEA. The V gene lost 7 bases and the J gene lost 1 base, with 10 bases spanning the gap. The CDR3 sequence is CSAGRENTGELFF. In DNA, the CDR3 is TGCAGCGCCGGCCGGGAGAACACCGGGGAGCTGTTTTTT.

This clone has only one observation. The chain joins TRBV11-2 to TRBJ1-1; D possibly corresponds to TRBD1 (6 bases). This CDR3 spans 14 amino acids. V lost 3 bases, J lost 1 base, and 9 bases lay in between. In germline, CDR1 is SGHAT, CDR2 FQNNGV. The CDR3 loop reads CASSFAGANTEAFF. The CDR3 DNA reads TGTGCCAGCAGCTTTGCAGGGGCGAACACTGAAGCTTTCTTT. The complete variable domain, with remaining parts taken from reference TRBV11-2 and TRBJ1-1, reads EAGVAQSPRYKIIEKRQSVAFWCNPISGHATLYWYQQILGQGPKLLIQFQNNGVVDDSQLPKDRFSAERLKGVDSTLKIQPAKLEDSAVYLCASSFAGANTEAFFGQGTRLTVV.

The chain joins TRBV7-5 to TRBJ2-2; the table's D call of TRBD1 was not tested on the DNA. TRBV7-5 is noted as a pseudogene. This CDR3 spans 15 amino acids. CDR3 sequence (DNA): TGTGCCAGAAGCTTATCCGCAGGGAACACCGGGGAGCTGTTTTTT. Protein product: CARSLSAGNTGELFF.

The rearrangement uses TRBV5-6 and TRBJ2-1; 8 nucleotides agree with TRBD1. This CDR3 comprises 16 residues. Per germline, CDR1 SGHDT and CDR2 YYEEEE. The J segment lost 7 bases and the V segment lost 4 bases, leaving 13 bases of the junction unmatched. CDR3 DNA sequence: TGTGCCAGCAGCCGCAGGGGGCTCAGGACGAGGAATGAGCAGTTCTTC. This gives the protein CASSRRGLRTRNEQFF.

This clone was recorded once. The genes are TRBV7-2 and TRBJ2-1; tentative D call: TRBD2 (7 bases). The CDR3 has 14 residues. The ends were cut back, 1 base at V and 9 bases at J, with 13 bases in the middle. The V gene's germline CDR1 is SGHTA and CDR2 FQGNSA. The CDR3 bases are TGTGCCAGCAGCTTAGGGGGAGGGGGGAGTGAGCAGTTCTTC. Protein sequence: CASSLGGGGSEQFF.

CDR3 in amino acids: CASRPGTGVNEQFF. CDR3 nucleotide sequence: TGCGCCAGCAGGCCCGGGACAGGGGTCAATGAGCAGTTCTTC. V and J are TRBV5-1 and TRBJ2-1; TRBD1 aligns across 10 bases. CDR3 length equals 14 residues. Germline lookup yields CDR1 SGHRS and CDR2 YFSETQ. V was clipped by 5 bases and J by 6 bases; unmatched bases: 5. Full variable domain (outside the CDR3, taken from reference TRBV5-1 and TRBJ2-1): KAGVTQTPRYLIKTRGQQVTLSCSPISGHRSVSWYQQTPGQGLQFLFEYFSETQRNKGNFPGRFSGRQFSNSRSEMNVSTLELGDSALYLCASRPGTGVNEQFFGPGTRLTVL.

The genes are TRBV7-9 and TRBJ1-5; 7 positions match TRBD1. Germline V gives CDR1 SEHNR, CDR2 FQNEAQ (reference sequence). Losses at the gene ends were 4 bases for V and 4 bases for J; bases not matched to a gene: 7. The CDR3 is made up of 15 amino acids. In DNA form, the CDR3 reads TGTGCCAGCAGCTCAAGACAGGGTACAAATCAGCCCCAGCATTTT. Residues: CASSSRQGTNQPQHF.

This clone was observed a few times. The chain links TRBV5-4 to TRBJ1-3; no firm D call. Germline V gene data show CDR1 as SGHNT and CDR2 as YYREEE (reference sequence). V dropped 4 bases and J dropped 4 bases, with 12 bases sitting between them. The CDR3 totals 14 residues. The CDR3 nucleotides read TGTGCCAGCAGCACCTCGAGTTCCGGAAACACCATATATTTT. It codes for CASSTSSSGNTIYF.

The chain is built from TRBV4-3 and TRBJ2-5, with a weak D call TRBD2 (7 bases). The J call is uncertain, as TRBJ2-7 better fits the DNA end. The CDR3 totals 15 residues. Germline CDR1 reads LGHNA; CDR2 reads YSLEER. This chain's CDR3 is CASSQGGGLAYEQYF. The CDR3 DNA reads as TGCGCCAGCAGCCAAGGGGGGGGGCTGGCCTACGAGCAGTACTTC.

This clone is deemed medium-sized. The chain uses TRBV5-1 and TRBJ1-6; 10 nucleotides align to TRBD1. Germline V gene sequence: CDR1 SGHRS, CDR2 YFSETQ. The CDR3 loop spans 16 amino acids. The trim removed 6 bases at V and 7 bases at J, leaving 10 bases unmatched. CDR3 bases: TGCGCCAGCACCTTTACTCCGGGACAGGGGAATTCACCCCTCCACTTT. Translated: CASTFTPGQGNSPLHF.

The rearrangement uses TRBV4-3 and TRBJ1-1, with a weak D call TRBD1 (5 bases). Trimming took off 0 bases at V and 3 bases at J, with 8 bases between the two ends. Germline CDR1 LGHNA, CDR2 YSLEER. This CDR3 has 14 residues. The CDR3 DNA follows: TGCGCCAGCAGCCAAGACCCCAGGGACACTGAAGCTTTCTTT. As protein: CASSQDPRDTEAFF.

This chain connects TRBV5-8 to TRBJ2-1, with a possible D match to TRBD1 (5 bases). Trimming removed 4 bases at V and 0 bases at J, with 11 bases between. There are 15 residues in the CDR3. Germline V lookup: CDR1 SGHTS, CDR2 YDEGEE. CDR3 sequence: CASSAGFSSYNEQFF. CDR3 DNA sequence: TGTGCCAGCAGCGCAGGGTTCAGCTCCTACAATGAGCAGTTCTTC. Together with reference TRBV5-8 and TRBJ2-1, the CDR3 gives the full variable domain: EAGVTQSPTHLIKTRGQQATLRCSPISGHTSVYWYQQALGLGLQFLLWYDEGEERNRGNFPPRFSGRQFPNYSSELNVNALELEDSALYLCASSAGFSSYNEQFFGPGTRLTVL.

The gene calls are TRBV4-2 and TRBJ2-1, with a possible D match to TRBD2 (5 bases). This CDR3 has 16 amino acids. V shed 1 base and J shed 9 bases, with 19 bases lying between them. Germline V lookup: CDR1 LGHNA, CDR2 YNFKEQ. The CDR3 protein is CASSQVVAPTPTEQFF. The DNA for the CDR3 is TGTGCCAGCAGCCAAGTAGTAGCGCCAACCCCCACTGAGCAGTTCTTC.

V usage is TRBV4-3 and J usage is TRBJ2-3, with 10 bases fitting TRBD1. The trim removed 3 bases at V and 4 bases at J, leaving 16 bases unmatched. CDR1 is LGHNA, CDR2 YSLEER, per germline. The CDR3 loop spans 19 amino acids. The CDR3 spells CASSQSTRPGQGLADTQYF. DNA for the CDR3: TGCGCCAGCAGCCAGTCAACGCGGCCGGGACAGGGGTTGGCAGATACGCAGTATTTT.

The chain recombines TRBV9 with TRBJ1-3; maybe TRBD1 (5 bases). Trimming stripped 3 bases from V and 0 bases from J, with 7 bases between. CDR1 is SGDLS, CDR2 YYNGEE, per germline. The CDR3 has 14 residues. The CDR3 loop is CASSGQFSGNTIYF. CDR3 sequence (DNA): TGTGCCAGCAGCGGACAGTTCTCTGGAAACACCATATATTTT.

This clone was detected once. The chain combines TRBV27 with TRBJ2-2, with D hard to call. This CDR3 comprises 14 residues. CDR1 and CDR2 from the germline V gene are MNHEY and SMNVEV (reference sequence). The V end was cut by 2 bases, the J end by 4 bases, with 8 bases between. CDR3 bases: TGTGCCAGCAGTTTACGACTTACCACCGGGGAGCTGTTTTTT. This sequence encodes CASSLRLTTGELFF.

The rearrangement joins TRBV27 to TRBJ2-5; 10 nucleotides line up with TRBD1. Germline V lookup: CDR1 MNHEY, CDR2 SMNVEV (reference sequence). The V segment lost 5 bases and the J segment 5 bases; nucleotides outside the gene matches: 5. This CDR3 region has 14 residues. CDR3 nucleotides: TGTGCCAGCAGTAGGAGGACAGGGGGTGAGACCCAGTACTTC. It codes for CASSRRTGGETQYF.

The chain couples TRBV6-5 to TRBJ2-3; D may be TRBD2 (5 bases). CDR1 and CDR2 (germline): MNHEY, SVGAGI. Trimming cost V 7 bases and J 3 bases, with 17 bases left between them. This CDR3 has 15 residues. CDR3 coding DNA: TGTGCCAGCAACAATCGCGGGTTGCGGACAGATACGCAGTATTTT. Protein product: CASNNRGLRTDTQYF.

The gene calls are TRBV6-5 and TRBJ2-5; D call uncertain. V was shortened by 6 bases and J by 1 base, with 9 bases between the two germline ends. The V gene's germline CDR1 is MNHEY and CDR2 SVGAGI. This CDR3 spans 13 amino acids. The DNA of the CDR3 is TGTGCCAGCAGGTACACGGGCCAAGAGACCCAGTACTTC. Its translation: CASRYTGQETQYF.

The CDR3: CASSFQIRRDRADTIYF. The CDR3, as DNA: TGTGCCAGCAGCTTCCAGATCAGGCGGGACAGGGCTGACACCATATATTTT. The V gene is TRBV11-2, the J gene TRBJ1-3; 9 bases align to TRBD1. The CDR3 is 17 amino acids. CDR1 is SGHAT and CDR2 is FQNNGV in the germline V gene. V was pared by 3 bases and J by 8 bases, with 14 bases of the junction left unmatched. Looking up the rest from reference TRBV11-2 and TRBJ1-3 gives the full variable domain: EAGVAQSPRYKIIEKRQSVAFWCNPISGHATLYWYQQILGQGPKLLIQFQNNGVVDDSQLPKDRFSAERLKGVDSTLKIQPAKLEDSAVYLCASSFQIRRDRADTIYFGEGSWLTVV.

The chain links TRBV5-1 to TRBJ1-6, with TRBD1 identical over 7 bases. The CDR3 is made up of 14 amino acids. Germline V gene lookup returns CDR1 SGHRS and CDR2 YFSETQ. J gave up 7 bases and V 4 bases, and 5 bases lay outside the gene matches. CDR3 sequence reads: CASSQGQPNSPLHF. The CDR3 nucleotides are TGCGCCAGCAGCCAGGGACAGCCAAATTCACCCCTCCACTTT. The full variable domain, its missing parts supplied by reference TRBV5-1 and TRBJ1-6, is KAGVTQTPRYLIKTRGQQVTLSCSPISGHRSVSWYQQTPGQGLQFLFEYFSETQRNKGNFPGRFSGRQFSNSRSEMNVSTLELGDSALYLCASSQGQPNSPLHFGNGTRLTVT.